These 8 T cell receptor beta chains were all obtained from the same sample, sequenced in a study of shared clonotypes between healthy human individuals. CD45RO-negative CD8 cells positively selected for CCR7 made up the naive population, which excluded terminally differentiated effector memory CD45RA+ cells. Sequenced by immunoSEQ multiplex PCR; TCRdb stores in-frame clones only, minus some. The sample yields millions of clones, just under 95% seen once. Sequencing used naive CD8+ T cells sorted from blood. These receptors all stem from a man between 18 and 29 years old in good health.

This chain's CDR3 is CASSQRETGELFF. CDR3 nucleotides: TGCGCCAGCAGCCAAAGGGAAACCGGGGAGCTGTTTTTT. This chain joins TRBV4-1 and TRBJ2-2; no reliable D call. V lost 2 bases and J 5 bases, leaving 6 bases between the germline ends. Germline lookup yields CDR1 MGHRA and CDR2 YSYEKL. There are 13 residues in the CDR3.

J is TRBJ1-6 and V is TRBV5-1; 7 positions agree with TRBD1. V lost 2 bases to trimming and J lost 0 bases; unmatched junction nucleotides: 17. This CDR3 region has 21 residues. From germline, CDR1 is SGHRS and CDR2 YFSETQ. The CDR3 nucleotides read TGCGCCAGCAGCTTATCTTATCGGGACAGAGAACCTACCTCCTATAATTCACCCCTCCACTTT. This encodes CASSLSYRDREPTSYNSPLHF.

V and J are TRBV19 and TRBJ2-2; weak D call: TRBD2 (6 bases). Germline V gives CDR1 LNHDA, CDR2 SQIVND (reference sequence). This CDR3 contains 15 residues. The ends were cut back, 6 bases at V and 5 bases at J, with 16 bases in the middle. The CDR3 DNA follows: TGTGCCAGTAGCCGATGGGAGACTAGTACCGGGGAGCTGTTTTTT. Protein: CASSRWETSTGELFF.

The chain joins TRBV6-5 to TRBJ2-1, with 9 bases aligning to TRBD2. This CDR3 has 15 amino acids. Germline V lookup: CDR1 MNHEY, CDR2 SVGAGI. The V and J ends lost 6 bases and 5 bases, in that order; junction bases with no gene match: 8. The CDR3 sequence: CASRLAGGPHNEQFF. CDR3 in DNA: TGTGCCAGCAGGTTGGCGGGAGGGCCACACAATGAGCAGTTCTTC.

CDR3 residues: CASSFDYSYEQYF. The CDR3 coding sequence is TGTGCCAGCAGTTTTGATTACAGCTACGAGCAGTACTTC. The chain carries TRBV28 and TRBJ2-7; D is uncertain. This CDR3 is 13 amino acids long. From germline, CDR1 is MDHEN and CDR2 SYDVKM. The germline V and J ends were trimmed by 3 bases and 3 bases, with 9 bases remaining between them.

This clone was seen a single time. In the same sample, other DNA sequences code for this CDR3. The rearrangement links TRBV27 to TRBJ1-5; 7 nucleotides line up with TRBD1. The CDR3 runs to 15 residues. In germline, CDR1 is MNHEY, CDR2 SMNVEV (reference sequence). V lost 5 bases to trimming and J lost 4 bases; unmatched junction nucleotides: 8. The CDR3 DNA sequence: TGTGCCAGCAGTCTTTCACCAGGGGGAAATCAGCCCCAGCATTTT. Its translation: CASSLSPGGNQPQHF.

The V call is TRBV10-3, the J call TRBJ1-6; TRBD1 is a possible D gene (6 bases). In germline, CDR1 is ENHRY, CDR2 SYGVKD. This CDR3 region has 16 residues. The V and J ends lost 4 bases and 4 bases respectively, with 14 bases between them. The CDR3 nucleotides are TGTGCCATCAGTGTGACAGGCGATAGTTATAATTCACCCCTCCACTTT. As protein: CAISVTGDSYNSPLHF.

The rearrangement links TRBV9 to TRBJ2-2; D remains ambiguous. CDR1 is SGDLS and CDR2 is YYNGEE in the germline V gene. The CDR3 totals 13 residues. V was trimmed by 3 bases and J by 7 bases, leaving 10 bases between them. Here the CDR3 reads CASSASVGGELFF. As DNA, the CDR3 is TGTGCCAGCAGCGCTTCCGTGGGCGGGGAGCTGTTTTTT.